The source of this T cell receptor beta chain is a study of blood T cells in healthy people across ages (dated by TCRdb to between 2014 and 2017). About the study as a whole: In model experiments, roughly one uniquely barcoded TCR beta cDNA molecule per two T cells was captured by template switching. To track age-related changes in TCR beta repertoire diversity, the study relied on deep sequencing normalized with unique cDNA molecular identifiers. Four age groups were formed from the donors: young (average about 16 years), middle-aged (less than 40), aged (under 70) and long-lived (more than 75). Two additional independent replicas of 1 million unique cDNA reads from the same blood draw were analyzed for two donors (one aged 18 to 30 and one aged 80 or older). Donors of different ages were randomly distributed across sequencing lanes to avoid experimental bias. The paper's findings and limits, for the study overall: Compared with the aged group, the long-lived group had more naive CD4+ T cells, fewer expanded clones and increased TCR diversity, a pattern suggesting age selection. A strong correlation was found between observed TCR beta diversity and the percentage of naive T cells measured by flow cytometry. Observed TCR beta diversity per million T cells fell roughly linearly with age, and a significant reduction was already apparent by age about 36. The CMV infection status of donors was not known, potentially confounding age-related changes in expanded clonotypes. Conclusive comparison of naive and antigen-experienced compartments was prevented by the profiling of bulk unsorted PBMCs. Estimates of total diversity based on one million sequenced T cells were regarded as lower bounds and as underestimates.

The donors were 40 or so Caucasian individuals from Russia, aged roughly 6 to 90 years, who were systemically healthy. Roughly 9.5 milliliters of peripheral blood were drawn from each donor into EDTA-treated Vacutainer tubes. Ficoll-Paque density-gradient centrifugation was used to isolate PBMCs, with at least 6 million per sample. Total RNA was extracted from PBMCs with Trizol reagent, with at least 5.5 micrograms obtained per sample. The percentages of naive CD45RAhigh/CD27high T cells were determined by flow cytometry on a PBMC aliquot from every donor. Spanning cysteine to phenylalanine, the CDR3 consists of 15 amino acids. Only the CDR3 region is kept as DNA, spanning 45 bases read in frame from base 1. Reading the germline V gene gives CDR1 SGHRS and CDR2 YFSETQ. A word on this clonotype: Its target antigen remains unknown. Relative to the germline gene, one junction end is altered; a read error may explain this.

Libraries were made using 5' RACE. This sample was sequenced with an Illumina HiSeq 2500. The second PCR ran for about 6 to 11 cycles and used a J-beta primer mix along with a sample-barcoded 5' primer. Each TCR beta cDNA molecule received a unique molecular identifier from a template-switch 5' adaptor carrying 12 random nucleotides. Each sample yielded at least 2.5 million CDR3-containing paired-end reads. First-strand cDNA was synthesized from all RNA with the Mint cDNA synthesis kit, primed by a TRBC-specific oligonucleotide. All cDNA was treated with uracil-DNA glycosylase and then went through a first 18-cycle PCR with the universal primers M1SS and BC2_uni_R. The source study handled its data this way. Each sample was normalized by randomly selecting 1 million high-quality reads, each carrying a distinct molecular identifier. Instead of being binned into consensus sequences, reads that shared molecular identifiers were thrown out. CDR3 identification, clonotype clustering and error correction used MiTCR with a Q25 quality threshold and the strictest error-elimination algorithm. A nonparametric unseen species model with Euler transformation was used to estimate a lower bound on total TCR beta diversity. TCRdb reprocessed the public reads (quality trimming at Q25 with fastp, clone calling with MiXCR) and kept in-frame beta chains. Each CDR3 protein appears once, grouped with its most common genes and DNA. TCRdb assigned the V and J calls; the authors' analysis was not used. This sample has some 1.6 million distinct CDR3 sequences in its table, and about 35% of those were observed once. Of the sample, approximately 10% is held by the ten largest clones.

The rearranged chain carries TRBV5-1 and TRBJ2-3; 8 bases in between match TRBD2. This clonotype was sampled from a woman in her 30s in good health. Sequencing was performed on blood. The sequenced DNA: TGTGCCAGCAGTCTCCAACTAGCGGGCACAGATACGCAGTATTTT. Its protein product is CASSLQLAGTDTQYF.